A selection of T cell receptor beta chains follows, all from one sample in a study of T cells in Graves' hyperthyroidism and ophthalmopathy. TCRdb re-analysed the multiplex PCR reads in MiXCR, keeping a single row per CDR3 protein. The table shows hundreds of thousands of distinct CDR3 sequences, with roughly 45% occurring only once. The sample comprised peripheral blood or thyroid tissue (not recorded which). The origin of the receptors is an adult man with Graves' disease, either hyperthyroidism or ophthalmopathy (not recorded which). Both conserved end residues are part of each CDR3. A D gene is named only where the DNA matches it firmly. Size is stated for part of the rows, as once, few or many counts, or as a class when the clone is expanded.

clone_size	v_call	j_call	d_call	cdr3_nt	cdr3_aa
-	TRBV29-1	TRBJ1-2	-	TGCAGCCAAGAGACAGGAGGATATGGCTACACCTTC	CSQETGGYGYTF
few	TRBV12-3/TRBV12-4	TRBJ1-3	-	TGTGCCAGCAGTCTAGGGACGGAGGCTTCTGGAAACACCATATATTTT	CASSLGTEASGNTIYF
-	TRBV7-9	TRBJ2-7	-	TGTGCCAGCAGCTTACGATCCTACGAGCAGTACTTC	CASSLRSYEQYF
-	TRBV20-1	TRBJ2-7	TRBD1	TGCAGTGCCCGGACAGGGGACGGTCGGGAGCAGTACTTC	CSARTGDGREQYF
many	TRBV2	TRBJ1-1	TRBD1	TGTGCCAGCAGCGGGGACAGGGCCGCTGAAGCTTTCTTT	CASSGDRAAEAFF
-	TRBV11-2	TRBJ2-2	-	TGTGCCAACAGCCTATCGAGGGCCGGGGAGCTGTTTTTT	CANSLSRAGELFF
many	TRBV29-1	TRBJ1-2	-	TGCAGCGTTGTCGGGCTGGGAAGCGGCGATGGCTACACCTTC	CSVVGLGSGDGYTF
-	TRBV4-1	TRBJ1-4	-	TGCGCCAGCAGCCAAGTGCATTCCTCTACTAATGAAAAACTGTTTTTT	CASSQVHSSTNEKLFF
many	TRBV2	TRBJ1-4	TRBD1	TGTGCCAGCAGTGAAACAGGGGGGGATGAAAAACTGTTTTTT	CASSETGGDEKLFF
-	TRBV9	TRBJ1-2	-	TGTGCCAGCAGCGCGGCCCGGGGACGATTCTATGGCTACACCTTC	CASSAARGRFYGYTF
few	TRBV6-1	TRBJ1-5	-	TGTGCCAGCAGGGACAGCTACAATCAGCCCCAGCATTTT	CASRDSYNQPQHF
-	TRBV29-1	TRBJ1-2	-	TGCAGGCGGAAGGGGGTCGATGGCTACACCTTC	CRRKGVDGYTF
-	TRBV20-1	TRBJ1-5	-	TGCAGTGCCAGCAGTGAGGGCCATCAGCCCCAGCATTTT	CSASSEGHQPQHF
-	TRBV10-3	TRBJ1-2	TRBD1	TGTGCCATCAGAAGGACAGGGGGGGACACTGGGTGCTACACCTTC	CAIRRTGGDTGCYTF
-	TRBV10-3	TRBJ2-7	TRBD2	TGTGCCATCAGGGAGACTGGCGGGGGTTACGAGCAGTACTTC	CAIRETGGGYEQYF